This TCR beta chain comes out of a study of immune evolution from preneoplasia to lung adenocarcinoma. The assay was immunoSEQ multiplex PCR, and TCRdb's table has in-frame clones only and misses some. This table holds under 6,500 clones, 76% found once. This clone turned up a few times. The CDR3 consists of 13 residues. From germline, CDR1 is SEHNR and CDR2 FQNEAQ (reference sequence). J was trimmed by 11 bases and V by 4 bases; bases with no gene match: 7. The specimen was FFPE minimally invasive lung adenocarcinoma tissue. The V and J genes are TRBV7-9 and TRBJ1-4; 7 bases are shared with TRBD1. The receptor's source is a person aged 60-80 years with lung adenocarcinoma. The DNA of the CDR3 is TGTGCCAGCAGCTCCTCCCAGGGGGATAAACTGTTTTTT. Translated: CASSSSQGDKLFF.